The TCR beta chain under discussion was sequenced for a study of OX40 agonist ivuxolimab in advanced cancers. The protocol was immunoSEQ multiplex PCR, while the TCRdb copy is restricted to in-frame clones and leaves out a portion. There are around 88,000 clones in the sample; around 90% occur only once, and roughly 0.5% lies in the top ten. Anyone with autoimmune disease history or systemic immunosuppression was excluded. Sequencing was performed on CD4+ or CD8+ T cells sorted from blood, taken in a trial of the OX40 agonist ivuxolimab. This clonotype was obtained from an adult with an advanced solid tumor such as melanoma, head and neck, liver or kidney cancer.

This CDR3 reads CASMGVDEQYF. CDR3 coding DNA: TGTGCCAGCATGGGGGTCGACGAGCAGTACTTC. The V gene is TRBV6-6, the J gene TRBJ2-7; D is perhaps TRBD1 or TRBD2 (5 bases each). V lost 7 bases, J lost 5 bases, and 9 bases lay in between. Germline CDR1 reads MNHNY; CDR2 reads SVGAGI (reference sequence). The CDR3 loop spans 11 amino acids.